This TCR beta chain appears in the sequencing data of a study of T cells after yellow fever vaccination. In its sample, this clonotype was seen a few times. Its specificity is unknown. Study results and limitations: The booster saw the reappearance of most primary-vaccination clones (about 95% CD4, almost 90% CD8). A minor fraction of clonotypes spanned both CD4 and CD8 compartments. Any FACS-sorted repertoire could hold abundant clonotypes that contaminate it from the bulk population.

By 5'RACE template switching, TCR cDNA was produced, with a universal primer site and UMIs added in the process. MiXCR was run by TCRdb on the 5' RACE reads, yielding one entry per CDR3 protein. The top ten clones hold approximately 15% of a sample with more than 450,000 distinct CDR3 sequences, 21% of them seen once. Germline V CDR1 and CDR2: MNHEY, SVGAGI. Trimming took 5 bases from V and 9 from J, leaving 14 bases between them. The CDR3 length is 13 residues. Sequenced material: PBMCs, taken about 20 days after the first yellow fever vaccination. The origin of this receptor is a man aged 18 to 29 who received the YFV17D yellow fever vaccine. This chain connects TRBV6-5 to TRBJ2-1, with TRBD1 as a possible D gene (5 bases). The CDR3 here is CASSTDSYGEQFF. The CDR3 DNA sequence: TGTGCCAGCAGTACCGACAGCTACGGTGAGCAGTTCTTC.